A selection of T cell receptor beta chains follows, all from one sample in a study of T cell responses to AZD1222 COVID-19 vaccine. Using immunoSEQ multiplex PCR, the repertoire was profiled, and TCRdb retains in-frame clones only, with some absent. This table holds about 190,000 clones, roughly 90% found once. Specimen: peripheral blood, collected on day 0 of AZD1222 vaccination. Receptors were obtained from an adult in good health. The CDR3 runs from the conserved cysteine through the conserved F or W.

>TRBV28|TRBJ2-6
CASSSGGVSGANVLTF
>TRBV29-1|TRBJ2-7
CSVGQASSYEQYF
>TRBV27|TRBJ1-4
CASSLGSLGNENQGQGVAEKLFF
>TRBV11-3|TRBJ1-3
CASSARTGGNTIYF
>TRBV7-6|TRBJ1-4
CASSLGVRGRINEKLFF
>TRBV7-9|TRBJ1-2
CASSLEAGNGYTF
>TRBV18|TRBJ1-1
CASSPRTGLGTEAFF
>TRBV28|TRBJ2-7
CASSFQYYEQYF
>TRBV20-1|TRBJ2-7
CSARRGYEQYF
>TRBV7-9|TRBJ1-2
CASSLGGADYTF
>TRBV5-1|TRBJ2-1
CASSQGLAGGYNEQFF
>TRBV6-5|TRBJ1-1
CASSYSRNRGSAEAFF
>TRBV6-1|TRBJ1-5
CASSEALRQSGNQPQHF
>TRBV2|TRBJ2-3
CASSDLGQGKGTDTQYF
>TRBV28|TRBJ2-3
CASSSRTSSMGTDTQYF
>TRBV5-4|TRBJ1-2
CASSLTGARDYGYTF
>TRBV15|TRBJ1-2
CATSRGPNNYGYTF
>TRBV10-1|TRBJ2-7
CASSKDRIYEQYF
>TRBV6-5|TRBJ2-1
CASSYSGQGALEQFF
>TRBV7-6|TRBJ2-2
CASSLTARANTGELFF
>TRBV27|TRBJ2-7
CASSLSTAAYEQYF
>TRBV9|TRBJ1-3
CASSGDRAGNTIYF
>TRBV6-2/TRBV6-3|TRBJ1-1
CASSYHRGKATEAFF
>TRBV24-1|TRBJ2-2
CATSETGFGTGELFF
>TRBV7-9|TRBJ1-1
CASSLRDSDTEAFF
>TRBV7-8|TRBJ2-7
CASSYEGSYEQYF
>TRBV7-2|TRBJ2-1
CASSYPGTHNEQFF
>TRBV27|TRBJ1-6
CASSLRRVGQGPEAYNSPLHF
>TRBV21-1|TRBJ1-5
CASRNSGQRLHF
>TRBV11-2|TRBJ1-2
CASSLGQGRGYTF
>TRBV6-2/TRBV6-3|TRBJ1-2
CASSYSRTGGDGYTF
>TRBV5-1|TRBJ2-7
CASSLGPIYEQYF
>TRBV11-2|TRBJ2-1
CASSLEGLAGEGNEQFF
>TRBV10-3|TRBJ1-6
CAISGRTGGSPLHF
>TRBV5-6|TRBJ1-1
CASSSQGGTEAFF